This T cell receptor beta chain was captured by sequencing in a study of early T cells in non-severe SARS-CoV-2 infection. Study-level information: Unpaired chains resulted from sequencing bulk RNA of unsorted whole blood. Findings of the study overall: Private and CD4 specificities were missed by VDJdb matching, which favored anti-spike CD8 responses.

Individually, cDNA molecules had unique molecular identifiers attached to them. TCRdb re-analysed the 5' RACE reads in MiXCR, keeping a single row per CDR3 protein. The table has approximately 71,000 distinct CDR3 sequences, over 9% seen once. CDR3 size: 14 residues. The germline V gene has CDR1 MNHNS and CDR2 SASEGT. V lost 3 bases to trimming and J lost 3 bases, with 12 bases between them. This clonotype was found a few times. Antigen unknown. Sequenced sample: whole blood. The rearrangement joins TRBV6-1 to TRBJ2-7, with D possibly TRBD2 on 6 matching bases. This clonotype was sampled from an adult who was a healthcare worker with PCR-confirmed SARS-CoV-2 infection or an uninfected control (not recorded which). CDR3 sequence reads: CASSEWGEDYEQYF. The CDR3 DNA is TGTGCCAGCAGTGAGTGGGGGGAGGACTACGAGCAGTACTTC.